The sequence of this TCR beta chain was determined in a study of tumor and adjacent non-tumor tissue in lung cancer. On the study more broadly: Patients were aged roughly 31 to 76, nine to eleven men and about five women, stage I to III. Broader study findings: Compared with tumor, normal lung showed significantly lower TCR diversity.

Notes on this clonotype: Its antigen is unknown.

The template was RNA from unsorted bulk tissue. More than 3 cm separated this lung sample from the edge of the tumor. Chemotherapy-naive patients with new lung cancer underwent thoracic surgery in China, August–November 2014. Three rounds of nested PCR, following a modified ARM-PCR protocol, produced the TCRbeta library. A single record per CDR3 protein comes from TCRdb applying MiXCR to the multiplex PCR reads. The table has some 100,000 distinct CDR3 sequences, less than 75% seen once. Sequencing was carried out using distant non-tumor lung tissue. This receptor was obtained from a man aged 25 to 40 with non-small cell lung cancer.

This CDR3 is CASNLIAGNNEQFF. Written as DNA, the CDR3 is TGCGCCAGTAACCTTATAGCGGGAAACAATGAGCAGTTCTTC. The chain carries TRBV5-1 and TRBJ2-1; 8 bases fit TRBD2. Trimming removed 8 bases from V and 5 bases from J; junction bases left unmatched: 9. The CDR3 is 14 amino acids. CDR1 is SGHRS and CDR2 is YFSETQ in the germline V gene.